Each of the 26 T cell receptor beta chains below was sequenced from the same sample in a study of blood T cell repertoires in COVID-19. The table came from immunoSEQ multiplex PCR; TCRdb's copy has only in-frame clones and leaves some out. The table shows around 140,000 clones, with 65% to 80% occurring only once. The sequencing input was peripheral blood. These TCRs come from a woman aged 55-69 years with acute or convalescent COVID-19.

The chain combines TRBV5-6 with TRBJ2-2, with 10 bases fitting TRBD1. With V trimmed by 1 base and J by 3 bases, 12 bases remained unmatched. Germline V lookup: CDR1 SGHDT, CDR2 YYEEEE. This CDR3 comprises 19 residues. In nucleotides, the CDR3 is TGTGCCAGCAGCTTGCGGATAAGAAGACAGGGGGCAGACACCGGGGAGCTGTTTTTT. Its translation: CASSLRIRRQGADTGELFF.

V usage is TRBV28 and J usage is TRBJ1-1; no firm D call. Germline V CDR1 and CDR2: MDHEN, SYDVKM. V was cut by 5 bases and J by 2 bases, with 12 bases left in between. The CDR3 runs to 14 residues. The CDR3 is CASSPSIINTEAFF. The DNA of the CDR3 is TGTGCCAGCAGTCCCAGTATCATAAACACTGAAGCTTTCTTT.

In this sample, this clone turned up a few times. The V call is TRBV28, the J call TRBJ1-1; 9 bases fit TRBD1. CDR1 and CDR2 from the germline V gene are MDHEN and SYDVKM. The V gene end was trimmed by 10 bases and the J gene end by 0 bases; junction bases not matched to a gene: 3. The CDR3 is made up of 13 amino acids. The CDR3 nucleotides read TGTGCCACCGGGACAGGGTTGAACACTGAAGCTTTCTTT. Encoded protein: CATGTGLNTEAFF.

This clone was picked up a small number of times. The J gene is TRBJ2-7, the V gene TRBV13, with D maybe TRBD1 (5 bases). V was shortened by 3 bases and J by 11 bases, with 17 bases between the two germline ends. The CDR3 sequence is 13 residues long. CDR1 is PRHDT and CDR2 is FYEKMQ in the germline V gene (reference sequence). CDR3 residues: CASSLGLEATEYF. The CDR3 DNA follows: TGTGCCAGCAGCTTGGGGCTTGAGGCGACGGAGTACTTC.

This chain uses TRBV10-2 with TRBJ1-5; 7 bases match TRBD1. The V and J ends lost 8 bases and 2 bases, in that order; junction bases with no gene match: 6. The CDR3 is 14 amino acids. CDR1 is WSHSY and CDR2 is SAAADI in the germline V gene. The CDR3 protein is CASAGQSGNQPQHF. As DNA, the CDR3 is TGCGCCAGCGCGGGACAGTCTGGCAATCAGCCCCAGCATTTT.

This clone was recorded only once. The chain combines TRBV9 with TRBJ2-1; TRBD1 might be the D (6 bases). CDR1 is SGDLS, CDR2 YYNGEE, per germline. The germline V and J ends were trimmed by 3 bases and 2 bases, with 12 bases remaining between them. There are 15 residues in the CDR3. The CDR3 protein is CASSEAWGPYNEQFF. The DNA for the CDR3 is TGTGCCAGCAGCGAGGCCTGGGGGCCCTACAATGAGCAGTTCTTC.

The gene calls are TRBV3-1 (or the pseudogene TRBV3-2) and TRBJ1-6, with D hard to call. The CDR3 sequence is 18 residues long. Trimming left V 0 bases short and J 0 bases short, with 12 bases between. Germline V CDR1 and CDR2: LGHDT, YNNKEL (reference sequence). Written as DNA, the CDR3 is TGTGCCAGCAGCCAAGAAAGCGGGGTTAGCTCCTATAATTCACCCCTCCACTTT. Amino acids: CASSQESGVSSYNSPLHF.

The rearrangement uses TRBV30 and TRBJ2-1; tentative D call: TRBD2 (5 bases). The CDR3 runs to 13 residues. Trimming shortened V by 3 bases and J by 8 bases, and 14 bases separated the two germline ends. The germline V gene encodes CDR1 GTSNPN and CDR2 SVGIG (reference sequence). The CDR3: CAWRSAAGDEQFF. CDR3 sequence (DNA): TGTGCCTGGAGGTCTGCGGCGGGCGATGAGCAGTTCTTC.

V and J are TRBV4-1 and TRBJ2-2, with D possibly matching TRBD1 (6 bases). V was clipped by 5 bases and J by 1 base, with 8 bases between them. CDR1 is MGHRA, CDR2 YSYEKL, per germline. The CDR3 loop spans 14 amino acids. The CDR3 nucleotides are TGCGCCAGCAGCACCAGGGGGAACACCGGGGAGCTGTTTTTT. Its protein is CASSTRGNTGELFF.

There are a few counts of this clone. The V call is TRBV24-1, the J call TRBJ2-3, with 10 bases lining up with TRBD2. The CDR3 has 15 residues. From germline, CDR1 is KGHDR and CDR2 SFDVKD. Germline trimming cut 6 bases from V and 0 bases from J; bases unmatched to any gene: 2. CDR3 region: CATSRAGGSTDTQYF. Written as DNA, the CDR3 is TGTGCCACCAGTCGAGCGGGGGGGAGCACAGATACGCAGTATTTT.

The chain links TRBV28 to TRBJ1-2, with D possibly TRBD1 on 5 matching bases. Trimming stripped 6 bases from V and 4 bases from J, with 9 bases between. The germline V gene encodes CDR1 MDHEN and CDR2 SYDVKM. This CDR3 contains 12 residues. The CDR3 sequence is CASRTVSYGYTF. CDR3 DNA: TGTGCCAGCAGGACAGTTTCCTATGGCTACACCTTC.

The chain couples TRBV7-8 to TRBJ2-7; D not resolved. V gave up 1 base and J gave up 2 bases, with 9 bases separating them. This CDR3 contains 14 residues. In germline, CDR1 is SGHVS, CDR2 FQNEAQ. The CDR3 region is CASSLDLITYEQYF. The CDR3 DNA reads TGTGCCAGCAGCTTAGATCTTATTACCTACGAGCAGTACTTC.

The sample holds one count of this clone. The genes are TRBV28 and TRBJ2-7, with TRBD2 matching over 7 bases. V trimming: 8 bases; J trimming: 4 bases; junction bases outside the gene matches: 2. Germline loops: CDR1 MDHEN, CDR2 SYDVKM. The CDR3 sequence is 11 residues long. CDR3 bases: TGTGCCAGCGGGGGGGTGTACGAGCAGTACTTC. Its protein product is CASGGVYEQYF. Full variable domain (remainder filled in from reference TRBV28 and TRBJ2-7): DVKVTQSSRYLVKRTGEKVFLECVQDMDHENMFWYRQDPGLGLRLIYFSYDVKMKEKGDIPEGYSVSREKKERFSLILESASTNQTSMYLCASGGVYEQYFGPGTRLTVT.

CDR3 loop: CAIRDRGQTYGYTF. In DNA, the CDR3 is TGTGCCATCAGAGATAGAGGACAGACCTATGGCTACACCTTC. V and J are TRBV10-3 and TRBJ1-2; D is possibly TRBD1 (6 bases). Trimming removed 6 bases at V and 4 bases at J, with 15 bases between. The CDR3 contains 14 residues. CDR1 and CDR2 from the germline V gene are ENHRY and SYGVKD.

The chain joins TRBV28 to TRBJ2-7; the match to TRBD2 covers 10 bases. J lost 3 bases, V lost 4 bases, and 6 bases had no gene match. Germline V gene lookup returns CDR1 MDHEN and CDR2 SYDVKM. This CDR3 has 15 residues. The CDR3 DNA sequence: TGTGCCAGCAGTTCTCTAGCGGGAGTTTTCTACGAGCAGTACTTC. Protein product: CASSSLAGVFYEQYF.

The chain carries TRBV30 and TRBJ1-4, with D possibly being TRBD1 (6 bases). Per the germline V gene, CDR1 is GTSNPN and CDR2 is SVGIG (reference sequence). V was pared by 4 bases and J by 5 bases, with 11 bases between. The CDR3 sequence is 13 residues long. CDR3 residues: CAWKRTANEKLFF. The CDR3 DNA reads TGTGCCTGGAAAAGGACAGCGAATGAAAAACTGTTTTTT.

V gene TRBV7-8 combines with J gene TRBJ1-2; tentative D call: TRBD1 (6 bases). This CDR3 contains 14 residues. Trimming pared 1 base from V and 4 bases from J, leaving 10 bases between. CDR1 is SGHVS and CDR2 is FQNEAQ in the germline V gene. The CDR3 DNA reads TGTGCCAGCAGCTTAGGATTCAGGGGCTATGGCTACACCTTC. Protein: CASSLGFRGYGYTF.

V gene TRBV29-1 combines with J gene TRBJ2-3, with 11 nucleotides matching TRBD1. In germline, CDR1 is SQVTM, CDR2 ANQGSEA. The length of the CDR3 is 13 residues. With 2 bases clipped from V and 10 bases from J, the junction kept 5 bases outside the gene matches. The CDR3 nucleotides are TGCAGCGTTGAACCCGGGACAGGGGGTCCGCAGTATTTT. As protein: CSVEPGTGGPQYF.

The genes are TRBV18 and TRBJ1-6; D is undetermined. The CDR3 extends over 14 amino acids. The V and J ends lost 6 bases and 9 bases respectively, with 15 bases between them. Germline V gene sequence: CDR1 KGHSH, CDR2 LQKENI. Written as DNA, the CDR3 is TGTGCCAGCTCCCCTAGCTGGGTCATTTCACCCCTCCACTTT. Its protein product is CASSPSWVISPLHF. The full variable domain, in which reference TRBV18 and TRBJ1-6 provide the parts outside the CDR3, is NAGVMQNPRHLVRRRGQEARLRCSPMKGHSHVYWYRQLPEEGLKFMVYLQKENIIDESGMPKERFSAEFPKEGPSILRIQQVVRGDSAAYFCASSPSWVISPLHFGNGTRLTVT.

The chain couples TRBV12-5 to TRBJ1-5; 8 nucleotides agree with TRBD1. This CDR3 comprises 14 residues. Germline CDR1 is LGHNT and CDR2 is FRNRAP. After removal of 3 bases from V and 6 bases from J, the junction contained 4 bases not matched to a gene. The CDR3 loop reads CASGFAGGGQPQHF. The DNA of the CDR3 is TGTGCTAGTGGTTTCGCAGGGGGCGGTCAGCCCCAGCATTTT.

CDR3 protein: CASSLSFSSGANVLTF. CDR3 DNA: TGTGCCAGCAGCTTAAGCTTTAGCTCTGGGGCCAACGTCCTGACTTTC. V is TRBV11-2 and J is TRBJ2-6; D call uncertain. The V and J ends lost 2 bases and 0 bases respectively, with 8 bases between them. The CDR3 runs 16 residues. CDR1 SGHAT and CDR2 FQNNGV come from the germline V gene.

J is TRBJ2-5 and V is TRBV5-1; TRBD1 is a possible D gene (5 bases). In germline, CDR1 is SGHRS, CDR2 YFSETQ. The CDR3 contains 16 residues. The V end lost 4 bases, the J end lost 3 bases, and 19 bases lay between the germline ends. CDR3 loop: CASSRPPGKGEETQYF. In nucleotides, the CDR3 is TGCGCCAGCAGCAGGCCCCCGGGTAAAGGGGAAGAGACCCAGTACTTC. The full variable domain, in which reference TRBV5-1 and TRBJ2-5 provide the parts outside the CDR3, is KAGVTQTPRYLIKTRGQQVTLSCSPISGHRSVSWYQQTPGQGLQFLFEYFSETQRNKGNFPGRFSGRQFSNSRSEMNVSTLELGDSALYLCASSRPPGKGEETQYFGPGTRLLVL.

This clone has a handful of counts. The gene calls are TRBV15 and TRBJ1-2; D gene ambiguous. CDR3 length: 14 residues. CDR1 and CDR2 from the germline V gene are LNHNV and YYDKDF (reference sequence). Trimming stripped 0 bases from V and 8 bases from J, with 13 bases between. CDR3 loop: CATSRDLQSGGYTF. In DNA, the CDR3 is TGTGCCACCAGCAGAGATCTTCAATCTGGCGGCTACACCTTC.

The CDR3 region has the DNA TGTGCCAGCACCAACGCTGCTCTAAATGGAAACACCATATATTTT. Residues: CASTNAALNGNTIYF. The rearrangement links TRBV3-1 (or the pseudogene TRBV3-2) to TRBJ1-3; D remains ambiguous. In germline, CDR1 is LGHDT, CDR2 YNNKEL (reference sequence). This CDR3 contains 15 residues. V was shortened by 7 bases and J by 3 bases, with 16 bases between the two germline ends.

V usage is TRBV27 and J usage is TRBJ2-1; 8 nucleotides agree with TRBD2. The V segment lost 6 bases and the J segment 6 bases; nucleotides outside the gene matches: 10. CDR1 MNHEY and CDR2 SMNVEV come from the germline V gene (reference sequence). The CDR3 has 15 residues. The CDR3 region is CASRTAGLVSNEQFF. The CDR3, as DNA: TGTGCCAGCAGAACCGCGGGACTAGTAAGCAATGAGCAGTTCTTC.

The V and J genes are TRBV7-3 and TRBJ2-3, with D possibly being TRBD2 (6 bases). CDR1 is SGHTA, CDR2 FQGTGA, per germline. The CDR3 is 15 amino acids. Trimming left V 2 bases short and J 4 bases short, with 13 bases between. The CDR3 sequence: CASSLAGNGADTQYF. CDR3 nucleotides: TGTGCCAGCAGCTTAGCGGGGAACGGAGCAGATACGCAGTATTTT.